This T cell receptor beta chain was obtained from a study of identical twins. This clonotype was observed a handful of times. No antigen is known for it. The germline V gene encodes CDR1 LGHDT and CDR2 YNNKEL (reference sequence). V lost 0 bases and J lost 10, with 9 bases in between. The CDR3 totals 13 residues. Findings and caveats of the study: Beta clonotypes that were abundant in cord blood contained fewer insertions, a pattern absent from memory repertoires. Compared with unrelated sharing, twin-shared out-of-frame alpha sequences had more low-probability sequences. Twins' surplus sharing was weaker for beta out-of-frame sequences.

TCRdb passed the 5' RACE reads through MiXCR, listing each CDR3 protein once. This table has about 890,000 distinct CDR3 sequences, approximately 13% appearing once. The sample was also linked to a second study, of yellow fever vaccine responses in identical twins. From that report: As reported, the vaccine T cell response of twins seemed partly convergent and partly personalized.

The sample taken for sequencing was PBMCs. V usage is TRBV3-1 and J usage is TRBJ2-2; D not certain. The sequence was obtained from a woman aged 18-30 years in good health. In DNA form, the CDR3 reads TGTGCCAGCAGCCAAGATCCATTGGAGGAGCTGTTTTTT. This encodes CASSQDPLEELFF. The complete variable domain, with remaining parts taken from reference TRBV3-1 and TRBJ2-2, reads DTAVSQTPKYLVTQMGNDKSIKCEQNLGHDTMYWYKQDSKKFLKIMFSYNNKELIINETVPNRFSPKSPDKAHLNLHINSLELGDSAVYFCASSQDPLEELFFGEGSRLTVL.